Below, 28 T cell receptor beta chains from the same sample are listed, as sequenced in a study of T-cell reconstitution after alpha-beta-depleted transplantation in children (dated by TCRdb to about 2016). The library was obtained by PCR. Sequencing took place on an Illumina HiSeq 2500. Molecular barcoding was employed in the preparation of TCR libraries, with unique molecular identifiers being used to normalize TCRbeta repertoire quantification. TCRdb reprocessing: public reads trimmed at Q25 with fastp, clones called with MiXCR, in-frame beta chains kept. When rows share a CDR3 protein, they turn into one entry using the most common DNA and genes. The sample yields around 300,000 distinct CDR3 sequences; approximately 10% were counted once. The ten biggest clones cover less than 25% of the sample. According to the study, the label for this sample's treatment or condition signals: allogeneic hematopoietic cell transplantation with graft depleted of TCRalphabeta T cells and CD19 B cells.

Sequenced material: peripheral blood, taken 180 days after TCRalphabeta/CD19-depleted stem cell transplant. Every receptor here comes from a male patient aged 2 to 9 who had a stem cell transplant for chronic granulomatous disease, so the T cells may come from the graft donor.

This clonotype was detected a few times. The gene calls are TRBV18 and TRBJ2-5; no definite D call. CDR3 length: 17 residues. Trimming left V 2 bases short and J 1 base short, with 17 bases between. Looked up from germline, CDR1 is KGHSH and CDR2 is LQKENI. The CDR3 is CASSPYKNTYSQETQYF. The CDR3 DNA reads TGTGCCAGCTCACCATATAAAAACACGTACAGCCAAGAGACCCAGTACTTC. Full variable domain (missing parts from reference TRBV18 and TRBJ2-5): NAGVMQNPRHLVRRRGQEARLRCSPMKGHSHVYWYRQLPEEGLKFMVYLQKENIIDESGMPKERFSAEFPKEGPSILRIQQVVRGDSAAYFCASSPYKNTYSQETQYFGPGTRLLVL.

This clonotype was observed a few times. This rearrangement joins TRBV14 to TRBJ2-1; a possible D gene is TRBD1 (6 bases). Trimming stripped 6 bases from V and 15 bases from J, with 21 bases between. CDR3 length: 13 residues. Germline V gene sequence: CDR1 SGHDN, CDR2 FVKESK. CDR3 protein: CASRHTNRVEMFF. The CDR3 DNA reads TGTGCCAGCAGGCATACTAACAGGGTGGAGATGTTCTTC. Filled out from reference TRBV14 and TRBJ2-1, the complete variable domain reads EAGVTQFPSHSVIEKGQTVTLRCDPISGHDNLYWYRRVMGKEIKFLLHFVKESKQDESGMPNNRFLAERTGGTYSTLKVQPAELEDSGVYFCASRHTNRVEMFFGPGTRLTVL.

This chain joins TRBV30 and TRBJ1-4, with D hard to call. Germline-derived CDR1 and CDR2 are GTSNPN and SVGIG (reference sequence). This CDR3 is built from 15 residues. Deletions cut 3 bases from V and 7 bases from J, with 18 bases between. The CDR3 DNA sequence: TGTGCCTGGAGGGTATTCGGAATCATACCTGAAAAACTGTTTTTT. Amino acids: CAWRVFGIIPEKLFF.

This clonotype was detected ten times or more. The chain employs TRBV28 and TRBJ2-5; unclear D gene. CDR1 and CDR2 (germline): MDHEN, SYDVKM. The CDR3 totals 14 residues. Deletions cut 7 bases from V and 2 bases from J, with 14 bases between. CDR3 sequence (DNA): TGTGCCAGCATCCCTCAAGCCACGCAAGAGACCCAGTACTTC. Its translation: CASIPQATQETQYF.

This clonotype has ten or more counts. This chain links TRBV6-5 with TRBJ2-7; weak D call: TRBD1 (5 bases). Trimming removed 0 bases from V and 12 bases from J, with 15 bases in between. The CDR3 totals 13 residues. Germline lookup yields CDR1 MNHEY and CDR2 SVGAGI. CDR3 amino acids: CASSYSIGQRRYF. The CDR3 coding sequence is TGTGCCAGCAGTTACTCGATCGGACAAAGGCGGTACTTC.

To note about this clonotype: One base away lies a much larger clone, so this may be a sequencing read error. The genes are TRBV20-1 and TRBJ2-7; the D is unclear. This CDR3 contains 13 residues. V gave up 8 bases and J gave up 4 bases, with 18 bases separating them. CDR1 and CDR2 from the germline V gene are DFQATT and SNEGSKA (reference sequence). This CDR3 reads CSSSTEAPYEQYF. As DNA, the CDR3 is TGCAGTTCTTCCACTGAAGCCCCGTACGAGCAGTACTTC.

This clonotype was recorded at least ten times. V and J are TRBV12-3 or TRBV12-4 and TRBJ1-1, with D uncertain. Trimming cost V 7 bases and J 4 bases, with 10 bases left between them. The CDR3 has 12 residues. CDR3 residues: CASTLRPTEAFF. The CDR3 DNA is TGTGCCAGCACCCTACGTCCCACTGAAGCTTTCTTT.

In its sample, this clonotype was seen many times. The rearrangement uses TRBV25-1 and TRBJ1-2, with D possibly TRBD1 on 5 matching bases. Trimming pared 6 bases from V and 6 bases from J, leaving 14 bases between. The germline V gene has CDR1 MGHDK and CDR2 SYGVNS. This CDR3 has 13 amino acids. The CDR3 DNA reads TGTGCCAGCAGCCCGGGGGGACCCGATGGCTACACCTTC. Translation gives CASSPGGPDGYTF.

This clonotype came up many times. Germline and junction disagree at one end, which may indicate a read error. This chain joins TRBV3-1 and TRBJ2-7, with D possibly matching TRBD1 (6 bases). The CDR3 loop spans 12 amino acids. Germline lookup yields CDR1 LGHDT and CDR2 YNNKEL (reference sequence). The CDR3 protein is CASTLGTSGVIF. CDR3 nucleotides: TGTGCCAGCACCCTGGGGACATCCGGAGTTATTTTC.

This chain joins TRBV6-1 and TRBJ2-1; D is unresolved. The CDR3 spans 14 residues. CDR1 is MNHNS and CDR2 is SASEGT in the germline V gene. V gave up 6 bases and J gave up 3 bases, with 12 bases separating them. The CDR3 coding sequence is TGTGCCAGCAGGAAGGACGGCGACTACAATGAGCAGTTCTTC. Translated: CASRKDGDYNEQFF.

This clonotype was found many times. The chain carries TRBV20-1 and TRBJ1-5; a possible D gene is TRBD1 (6 bases). Germline V gene lookup returns CDR1 DFQATT and CDR2 SNEGSKA (reference sequence). V dropped 6 bases and J dropped 4 bases, with 10 bases sitting between them. The CDR3 is made up of 12 amino acids. In DNA form, the CDR3 reads TGCAGTGCGACCACAGGGAATCAGCCCCAGCATTTT. Amino acids: CSATTGNQPQHF.

This clonotype showed up many times. In DNA, the CDR3 is TGTGCCAGCAGTTCCCACAGGAGCCGAAAGGAAGAGCAGTTCTTC. Translation gives CASSSHRSRKEEQFF. The gene calls are TRBV12-3 or TRBV12-4 and TRBJ2-1; possibly TRBD1 for D (5 bases). Trimming removed 4 bases at V and 10 bases at J, with 20 bases between. The CDR3 is made up of 15 amino acids.

This clonotype showed up many times. The chain combines TRBV28 with TRBJ2-3; D is possibly TRBD2 (6 bases). This CDR3 has 16 residues. Trimming removed 8 bases at V and 3 bases at J, with 21 bases between. CDR1 and CDR2 (germline): MDHEN, SYDVKM. CDR3 region: CASSWMEGLGTDTQYF. The CDR3 nucleotides read TGTGCCAGCTCCTGGATGGAGGGGCTGGGGACAGATACGCAGTATTTT.

The chain employs TRBV20-1 and TRBJ2-3; D unclear. CDR1 is DFQATT, CDR2 SNEGSKA, per germline (reference sequence). The CDR3 is made up of 11 amino acids. V gave up 3 bases and J gave up 4 bases, with 5 bases separating them. The CDR3 region has the DNA TGCAGTGCTAGCCACCCAGATACGCAGTATTTT. It specifies CSASHPDTQYF.

This clonotype was counted at least ten times. The chain uses TRBV6-2 or TRBV6-3 and TRBJ1-2; 8 bases map to TRBD1. CDR3 size: 14 residues. Trimming removed 5 bases from V and 8 bases from J; junction bases left unmatched: 10. Germline lookup yields CDR1 MNHEY and CDR2 SVGEGT. The CDR3 coding sequence is TGTGCCAGCAGTCCCGGCCGGACAGGGTCCGGCTACACCTTC. It codes for CASSPGRTGSGYTF.

In this sample, this clonotype turned up many times. The chain has TRBV24-1 and TRBJ2-2; TRBD1 agrees at 10 bases. V was clipped by 4 bases and J by 4 bases; unmatched bases: 2. Germline loops: CDR1 KGHDR, CDR2 SFDVKD. The CDR3 spans 15 residues. This CDR3 reads CATSEDRGSTGELFF. CDR3 coding DNA: TGTGCCACCAGTGAGGACAGGGGGTCCACCGGGGAGCTGTTTTTT.

At least ten counts were recorded for this clonotype. V and J are TRBV29-1 and TRBJ2-3; TRBD2 agrees at 12 bases. V gave up 6 bases and J gave up 2 bases; unmatched junction bases: 9. This CDR3 spans 16 amino acids. Looked up from germline, CDR1 is SQVTM and CDR2 is ANQGSEA. In nucleotides, the CDR3 is TGCAGCGTCGCCACACTAGCGGGGGGCCCCACAGATACGCAGTATTTT. This translates into CSVATLAGGPTDTQYF.

Note on this clonotype: With a much larger clone just one base away, this may be a read error. This chain uses TRBV28 with TRBJ2-7, with D possibly being TRBD1 (5 bases). The CDR3 is 13 amino acids. The V gene's germline CDR1 is MDHEN and CDR2 SYDVKM. V was cut by 5 bases and J by 6 bases, with 14 bases left in between. The CDR3: CASSIAGFSEQYF. The CDR3 nucleotides read TGTGCCAGCAGTATCGCAGGGTTTTCCGAGCAGTACTTC. Together with reference TRBV28 and TRBJ2-7, the CDR3 gives the full variable domain: DVKVTQSSRYLVKRTGEKVFLECVQDMDHENMFWYRQDPGLGLRLIYFSYDVKMKEKGDIPEGYSVSREKKERFSLILESASTNQTSMYLCASSIAGFSEQYFGPGTRLTVT.

This clonotype came up many times. The chain employs TRBV12-3 or TRBV12-4 and TRBJ2-2; weak D call: TRBD2 (7 bases). This CDR3 spans 16 amino acids. V was trimmed by 7 bases and J by 0 bases, leaving 15 bases between them. CDR3 DNA sequence: TGTGCCAGCAACGAACCGGGGGGCTCGAACACCGGGGAGCTGTTTTTT. This codes for CASNEPGGSNTGELFF.

At least ten counts were recorded for this clonotype. This sequence joins TRBV7-2 and TRBJ2-4; 14 bases are a match to TRBD2. The V gene's germline CDR1 is SGHTA and CDR2 FQGNSA. The CDR3 runs to 16 residues. The V gene end was trimmed by 5 bases and the J gene end by 5 bases; junction bases not matched to a gene: 5. The CDR3 nucleotides read TGTGCCAGCAGCGCAAGACTAGCGGGGGGGCAAAACATTCAGTACTTC. It codes for CASSARLAGGQNIQYF.

V is TRBV5-4 and J is TRBJ2-3; D call uncertain. Trimming removed 2 bases at V and 1 base at J, with 11 bases between. Germline-derived CDR1 and CDR2 are SGHNT and YYREEE (reference sequence). CDR3 size: 15 residues. CDR3 sequence: CASSFWIGGTDTQYF. The CDR3, as DNA: TGTGCCAGCAGCTTTTGGATCGGAGGCACAGATACGCAGTATTTT.

The chain employs TRBV19 and TRBJ2-5; D not certain. The CDR3 length is 14 residues. Germline V lookup: CDR1 LNHDA, CDR2 SQIVND (reference sequence). The V and J ends lost 3 bases and 3 bases respectively, with 11 bases between them. The CDR3 spells CASSMVSNEETQYF. CDR3 bases: TGTGCCAGTAGTATGGTGTCCAACGAAGAGACCCAGTACTTC.

This clonotype was detected ten times or more. The V gene is TRBV20-1, the J gene TRBJ2-1, with 13 positions matching TRBD2. The CDR3 extends over 16 amino acids. The germline CDR1 and CDR2 sequences are DFQATT and SNEGSKA (reference sequence). V was clipped by 5 bases and J by 6 bases; unmatched bases: 10. The chain's CDR3 is CSAGGLAGPSLNEQFF. The CDR3 region has the DNA TGCAGTGCTGGGGGACTAGCGGGACCCTCGCTCAATGAGCAGTTCTTC.

As for this clonotype: A much larger clone differs by one base, so this may be a read error. The chain links TRBV29-1 to TRBJ2-1; the match to TRBD1 covers 8 bases. V lost 4 bases and J lost 9; bases outside the gene matches: 5. Germline loops: CDR1 SQVTM, CDR2 ANQGSEA. There are 12 residues in the CDR3. This CDR3 is CSVGTGRSEQFF. The CDR3, as DNA: TGCAGCGTTGGGACAGGGAGGAGTGAGCAGTTCTTC.

This clonotype showed up just a few times. The junction does not match germline at one end; this may be a read error. The chain joins TRBV20-1 to TRBJ2-1, with TRBD2 identical over 7 bases. The germline V gene has CDR1 DFQATT and CDR2 SNEGSKA (reference sequence). The CDR3 contains 16 residues. This CDR3 is CCARDRIAGIKGEQFF. CDR3 in DNA: TGCTGTGCTAGAGATCGGATAGCGGGTATAAAGGGTGAGCAGTTCTTC.

This clonotype was seen at least ten times. The rearrangement joins TRBV29-1 to TRBJ2-1, with a possible D match to TRBD1 (5 bases). V was pared by 7 bases and J by 2 bases, with 12 bases between. Germline V gives CDR1 SQVTM, CDR2 ANQGSEA. CDR3 length: 13 residues. CDR3 DNA sequence: TGCAGCGCCGGACAAGGGACCTACAATGAGCAGTTCTTC. Amino acids: CSAGQGTYNEQFF.

This clonotype was counted a few times. The chain has TRBV12-3 or TRBV12-4 and TRBJ2-2, with 9 nucleotides matching TRBD2. This CDR3 is built from 17 residues. V trimming: 5 bases; J trimming: 7 bases; junction bases outside the gene matches: 14. The CDR3 sequence: CASSRGDQREVVGELFF. The CDR3 DNA is TGTGCCAGCAGTCGGGGGGACCAGCGGGAGGTCGTCGGGGAGCTGTTTTTT.

Ten or more counts support this clonotype. The J gene is TRBJ2-7, the V gene TRBV7-3; D unclear. The CDR3 has 13 residues. CDR1 and CDR2 from the germline V gene are SGHTA and FQGTGA. Trimming shortened V by 5 bases and J by 6 bases, and 14 bases separated the two germline ends. The CDR3 nucleotides read TGTGCCAGCAGCCCAGTCCCTTCCCGCGAGCAGTACTTC. As protein: CASSPVPSREQYF.